Each of the 27 T cell receptor beta chains below was sequenced from the same sample in a study of T cell responses to AZD1222 COVID-19 vaccine. The method was immunoSEQ multiplex PCR; TCRdb's version includes in-frame clones alone and lacks a portion of them. The data hold more than 60,000 clones, with about nine tenths observed a single time. Sample: peripheral blood, taken on day 0 of AZD1222 vaccination. The source is an adult in good health.

J is TRBJ2-3 and V is TRBV14, with no clear D. Trimming pared 0 bases from V and 3 bases from J, leaving 7 bases between. Germline lookup yields CDR1 SGHDN and CDR2 FVKESK. The CDR3 length is 14 residues. CDR3 DNA sequence: TGTGCCAGCAGCCAAGATGTGGGGACAGATACGCAGTATTTT. Its translation is CASSQDVGTDTQYF.

This clone was counted a single time. The chain joins TRBV2 to TRBJ2-3; D tentatively reads TRBD1 or TRBD2 (5 bases each). Germline V CDR1 and CDR2: SNHLY, FYNNEI. This CDR3 contains 14 residues. The V gene lost 1 base and the J gene lost 5 bases, with 10 bases spanning the gap. The CDR3 here is CASSEDRGGDTQYF. CDR3 DNA: TGTGCCAGCAGTGAAGACCGGGGCGGAGATACGCAGTATTTT.

The J gene is TRBJ2-5, the V gene TRBV18; 9 bases map to TRBD1. Germline V gives CDR1 KGHSH, CDR2 LQKENI. The ends lost 1 base at V and 5 bases at J; junction bases unmatched: 8. The CDR3 consists of 16 residues. The CDR3 loop reads CASSPRGTGTKETQYF. As DNA, the CDR3 is TGTGCCAGCTCACCACGAGGGACAGGGACCAAGGAGACCCAGTACTTC.

The gene calls are TRBV5-1 and TRBJ2-6; TRBD1 matches 11 bases. CDR3 length equals 20 residues. J was trimmed by 1 base and V by 3 bases; bases with no gene match: 12. Germline CDR1 SGHRS, CDR2 YFSETQ. CDR3 in amino acids: CASSSPPGQGALSGANVLTF. The CDR3, as DNA: TGCGCCAGCAGCTCACCCCCCGGACAGGGGGCATTGTCTGGGGCCAACGTCCTGACTTTC. The variable domain in full, with the rest retrieved from reference TRBV5-1 and TRBJ2-6, is KAGVTQTPRYLIKTRGQQVTLSCSPISGHRSVSWYQQTPGQGLQFLFEYFSETQRNKGNFPGRFSGRQFSNSRSEMNVSTLELGDSALYLCASSSPPGQGALSGANVLTFGAGSRLTVL.

This clone was seen a single time. The chain is built from TRBV7-2 and TRBJ2-6; no clear D gene. V was shortened by 2 bases and J by 0 bases, with 8 bases between the two germline ends. Germline V gene lookup returns CDR1 SGHTA and CDR2 FQGNSA. This CDR3 is built from 16 residues. The CDR3 nucleotides are TGTGCCAGCAGCTTACAAGGCCACTCTGGGGCCAACGTCCTGACTTTC. It encodes CASSLQGHSGANVLTF.

In this sample, this clone turned up a few times. This chain connects TRBV21-1 to TRBJ2-5; TRBD2, the table's D call, lacks a check against the DNA. TRBV21-1 is noted as a pseudogene. CDR3 length: 16 residues. CDR3: CASSIIAENKQETQYF. CDR3 nucleotide sequence: TGTGCCAGCAGCATAATAGCGGAAAATAAACAAGAGACCCAGTACTTC.

This sequence joins TRBV5-4 and TRBJ2-3; D might be TRBD2 (6 bases). Germline-derived CDR1 and CDR2 are SGHNT and YYREEE (reference sequence). This CDR3 comprises 15 residues. Trimming shortened V by 3 bases and J by 1 base, and 12 bases separated the two germline ends. The CDR3 DNA is TGTGCCAGCAGCTACCGGGACTTTGGCACAGATACGCAGTATTTT. Translation: CASSYRDFGTDTQYF.

The rearrangement links TRBV6-5 to TRBJ2-7; D gene ambiguous. The CDR3 spans 11 residues. The V end was cut by 9 bases, the J end by 0 bases, with 6 bases between. CDR1 is MNHEY, CDR2 SVGAGI, per germline. As DNA, the CDR3 is TGTGCCAGTACGTCCTCCTACGAGCAGTACTTC. This encodes CASTSSYEQYF.

The chain has TRBV6-1 and TRBJ1-6; D ambiguous. Trimming stripped 2 bases from V and 10 bases from J, with 15 bases between. This CDR3 is built from 15 residues. CDR1 MNHNS and CDR2 SASEGT come from the germline V gene. CDR3 sequence: CASSESRLLGSPLHF. DNA of the CDR3: TGTGCCAGCAGTGAAAGTCGGCTTCTGGGGTCACCCCTCCACTTT.

This sequence joins TRBV10-1 and TRBJ2-1, with D possibly TRBD1 on 5 matching bases. The CDR3 contains 15 residues. Germline-derived CDR1 and CDR2 are WNHNN and SYGVQD (reference sequence). V was clipped by 4 bases and J by 7 bases, with 17 bases between them. CDR3 sequence (DNA): TGCGCCAGCAGTGTCCTTGACAGTTTAGGAAATGAGCAGTTCTTC. Translation gives CASSVLDSLGNEQFF.

The J gene is TRBJ1-2, the V gene TRBV27, with D maybe TRBD1 (5 bases). The CDR3 length is 16 residues. Deletions cut 5 bases from V and 1 base from J, with 17 bases between. The V gene's germline CDR1 is MNHEY and CDR2 SMNVEV (reference sequence). The CDR3 nucleotides are TGTGCCAGCAGTGTCTCCAGGGTCAATTTTAACTATGGCTACACCTTC. Translation gives CASSVSRVNFNYGYTF.

V usage is TRBV28 and J usage is TRBJ1-4, with 10 bases fitting TRBD1. CDR1 is MDHEN and CDR2 is SYDVKM in the germline V gene. This CDR3 is 16 amino acids long. With 3 bases clipped from V and 6 bases from J, the junction kept 7 bases outside the gene matches. The CDR3, as DNA: TGTGCCAGCAGTTTTCCGCGACAGGGGGCCTATGAAAAACTGTTTTTT. It codes for CASSFPRQGAYEKLFF.

The J gene is TRBJ2-2, the V gene TRBV15; D not certain. Trimming removed 1 base at V and 4 bases at J, with 13 bases between. Germline values: CDR1 LNHNV, CDR2 YYDKDF (reference sequence). The CDR3 is 16 residues long. The DNA of the CDR3 is TGTGCCACCAGCAGAGGGGCGAACCTAGGCACCGGGGAGCTGTTTTTT. This codes for CATSRGANLGTGELFF.

The chain has TRBV29-1 and TRBJ1-1, with TRBD1 matching 9 bases. J was trimmed by 4 bases and V by 5 bases; bases with no gene match: 23. The germline gives CDR1 SQVTM, CDR2 ANQGSEA. This CDR3 comprises 19 residues. The CDR3 spells CSVRNPSTTKQGAPTEAFF. The CDR3 nucleotides are TGCAGCGTTAGGAATCCTTCCACGACAAAACAGGGGGCTCCCACTGAAGCTTTCTTT.

This chain links TRBV4-3 with TRBJ1-4; D is unresolved. The CDR3 extends over 12 amino acids. Germline values: CDR1 LGHNA, CDR2 YSLEER. V was shortened by 5 bases and J by 4 bases, with 5 bases between the two germline ends. CDR3 protein: CASSSHNEKLFF. The CDR3 DNA sequence: TGCGCCAGCAGCTCGCATAATGAAAAACTGTTTTTT.

The CDR3 DNA sequence: TGTGCCAGCAGGGTCGCCCCACTAGCGGAGAACAATGAGCAGTTCTTC. Translating it yields CASRVAPLAENNEQFF. The gene calls are TRBV2 and TRBJ2-1, with 8 bases lining up with TRBD2. Trimming cost V 6 bases and J 5 bases; bases outside gene matches: 12. Germline CDR1 reads SNHLY; CDR2 reads FYNNEI. The CDR3 has 16 residues.

The chain is built from TRBV5-1 and TRBJ2-3; D perhaps matches TRBD1 (7 bases). This CDR3 is built from 17 residues. Germline values: CDR1 SGHRS, CDR2 YFSETQ. V was clipped by 0 bases and J by 6 bases, with 20 bases between them. This CDR3 is CASSLDAGQTQGDTQYF. In DNA, the CDR3 is TGCGCCAGCAGCTTGGATGCGGGACAGACCCAGGGGGATACGCAGTATTTT.

The chain is built from TRBV4-3 and TRBJ1-2; possibly TRBD1 for D (6 bases). Germline CDR1 LGHNA, CDR2 YSLEER. The CDR3 runs to 16 residues. Trimming cost V 3 bases and J 0 bases, with 14 bases left between them. For the CDR3, the DNA is TGCGCCAGCAGCCACGACCCAGGACAGCCTAACTATGGCTACACCTTC. Protein product: CASSHDPGQPNYGYTF.

V gene TRBV9 combines with J gene TRBJ2-1, with 9 bases lining up with TRBD2. Trimming cost V 0 bases and J 8 bases; bases outside gene matches: 3. CDR3 length: 14 amino acids. Germline V gives CDR1 SGDLS, CDR2 YYNGEE. This CDR3 reads CASSVVSGSYEQFF. The CDR3 nucleotides are TGTGCCAGCAGCGTAGTTAGCGGGAGCTATGAGCAGTTCTTC.

The chain links TRBV5-5 to TRBJ2-7; TRBD2 is a possible D gene (6 bases). CDR3 size: 13 residues. In germline, CDR1 is SGHKS, CDR2 YYEKEE (reference sequence). V shed 7 bases and J shed 5 bases, with 16 bases lying between them. This chain's CDR3 is CASGVAGYDEQYF. CDR3 nucleotide sequence: TGTGCCAGCGGGGTGGCGGGGTACGACGAGCAGTACTTC.

The chain links TRBV19 to TRBJ1-1; the D is unclear. The CDR3 spans 13 residues. Trimming cost V 11 bases and J 5 bases, with 18 bases left between them. CDR1 and CDR2 from the germline V gene are LNHDA and SQIVND (reference sequence). This CDR3 is CACVGWLGTEAFF. The CDR3 nucleotides read TGTGCCTGTGTAGGCTGGCTGGGGACTGAAGCTTTCTTT.

The V gene is TRBV6-5, the J gene TRBJ1-5; TRBD1 agrees at 10 bases. The CDR3 contains 15 residues. V gave up 9 bases and J gave up 6 bases; unmatched junction bases: 11. Germline-derived CDR1 and CDR2 are MNHEY and SVGAGI. The CDR3 DNA sequence: TGTGCCAGTGCCCTTAGACAGGGGGCAAGTCAGCCCCAGCATTTT. Amino acids: CASALRQGASQPQHF.

This clone was detected only a few times. The CDR3 sequence: CASTPPGQGKLFF. The DNA of the CDR3 is TGTGCCAGCACCCCTCCGGGACAGGGAAAACTGTTTTTT. V gene TRBV28 combines with J gene TRBJ1-4, with 9 positions matching TRBD1. The CDR3 is made up of 13 amino acids. The germline V gene has CDR1 MDHEN and CDR2 SYDVKM. After removal of 7 bases from V and 10 bases from J, the junction contained 7 bases not matched to a gene.

The chain employs TRBV7-8 and TRBJ2-1; tentatively, D is TRBD2 (6 bases). V was trimmed by 5 bases and J by 7 bases, leaving 6 bases between them. Germline V CDR1 and CDR2: SGHVS, FQNEAQ. This CDR3 has 11 residues. The CDR3 DNA is TGTGCCAGCAGCCGGGAGAATGAGCAGTTCTTC. This sequence encodes CASSRENEQFF.

The chain links TRBV30 to TRBJ1-1; no definite D call. The CDR3 spans 12 residues. V was pared by 4 bases and J by 8 bases, with 14 bases between. From germline, CDR1 is GTSNPN and CDR2 SVGIG (reference sequence). This chain's CDR3 is CAWNEAGPEAFF. DNA of the CDR3: TGTGCCTGGAATGAAGCTGGGCCGGAAGCTTTCTTT. The complete variable domain, with remaining parts taken from reference TRBV30 and TRBJ1-1, reads SQTIHQWPATLVQPVGSPLSLECTVEGTSNPNLYWYRQAAGRGLQLLFYSVGIGQISSEVPQNLSASRPQDRQFILSSKKLLLSDSGFYLCAWNEAGPEAFFGQGTRLTVV.

The genes are TRBV5-8 and TRBJ2-2; D gene ambiguous. The V gene's germline CDR1 is SGHTS and CDR2 YDEGEE. The CDR3 runs 13 residues. The V end lost 3 bases, the J end lost 4 bases, and 7 bases lay between the germline ends. CDR3 sequence: CASSYDPTGELFF. CDR3 DNA sequence: TGTGCCAGCAGCTACGACCCCACCGGGGAGCTGTTTTTT.

The gene calls are TRBV4-1 and TRBJ1-6, with 11 positions matching TRBD1. The CDR3 spans 15 residues. J gave up 10 bases and V 4 bases, and 6 bases lay outside the gene matches. The germline CDR1 and CDR2 sequences are MGHRA and YSYEKL. This chain's CDR3 is CASSRPGQGESPLHF. DNA of the CDR3: TGCGCCAGCAGCCGTCCGGGACAGGGGGAATCACCCCTCCACTTT.